Below are 22 T cell receptor beta chains sequenced from a single sample in a study of blood T cells in healthy people across ages. The use of a sample-barcoded 5' primer and a J-beta primer mix characterized a second PCR of about 7 to 12 cycles. In TCRdb, the 5' RACE reads were re-called with MiXCR into one record per CDR3 protein. The sample lists hundreds of thousands of distinct CDR3 sequences; roughly 21% were seen once. Sample: blood. The receptors originated from a man aged 65-85 years in good health.

This clonotype has just a few counts. One junction end disagrees with the germline gene, perhaps due to a read error. V is TRBV15 and J is TRBJ2-7; no clear D gene. The CDR3 sequence is 14 residues long. Germline lookup yields CDR1 LNHNV and CDR2 YYDKDF (reference sequence). The CDR3 sequence is CATGSGLHSYEQYF. DNA of the CDR3: TGTGCCACCGGCAGTGGGCTACACTCCTACGAGCAGTACTTC.

The V and J genes are TRBV7-3 and TRBJ2-1, with D uncertain. V was pared by 0 bases and J by 2 bases, with 8 bases between. The CDR3 is made up of 15 amino acids. Germline V CDR1 and CDR2: SGHTA, FQGTGA. CDR3 amino acids: CASSLTTITYNEQFF. CDR3 DNA sequence: TGTGCCAGCAGCTTAACGACCATCACCTACAATGAGCAGTTCTTC.

This clonotype occurred many times. V gene TRBV12-3 or TRBV12-4 combines with J gene TRBJ1-2; a weak D match, TRBD1 (5 bases). Trimming stripped 1 base from V and 8 bases from J, with 20 bases between. CDR3 length: 16 residues. For the CDR3, the DNA is TGTGCCAGCAGTTTAGAGGGGCCGGCTTACTTGAGGGGCTACACCTTC. The encoded protein is CASSLEGPAYLRGYTF.

The sample holds a few counts of this clonotype. The V call is TRBV20-1, the J call TRBJ2-3; tentatively, D is TRBD1 or TRBD2 (5 bases each). CDR1 and CDR2 from the germline V gene are DFQATT and SNEGSKA (reference sequence). V was trimmed by 0 bases and J by 3 bases, leaving 13 bases between them. This CDR3 contains 15 residues. As DNA, the CDR3 is TGCAGTGCTAGAGATCCGGGACCTAGTACAGATACGCAGTATTTT. Its protein product is CSARDPGPSTDTQYF.

This clonotype was seen only a few times. V is TRBV29-1 and J is TRBJ1-1; D is perhaps TRBD1 (6 bases). V was pared by 6 bases and J by 6 bases, with 11 bases between. The CDR3 sequence is 11 residues long. Per the germline V gene, CDR1 is SQVTM and CDR2 is ANQGSEA. The CDR3, as DNA: TGCAGCGTCAAGGGGGTGGCTGAAGCTTTCTTT. Translated, it gives CSVKGVAEAFF.

This sequence joins TRBV6-6 and TRBJ2-2; D is uncertain. Germline CDR1 MNHNY, CDR2 SVGAGI (reference sequence). The CDR3 length is 15 residues. The ends were cut back, 5 bases at V and 0 bases at J, with 10 bases in the middle. CDR3 DNA sequence: TGTGCCAGCAGTCAAACGGACGCGAACACCGGGGAGCTGTTTTTT. Amino acids: CASSQTDANTGELFF.

This clonotype was detected ten times or more. The chain is built from TRBV29-1 and TRBJ2-1; TRBD2 might be the D (5 bases). Looked up from germline, CDR1 is SQVTM and CDR2 is ANQGSEA. CDR3 length: 12 amino acids. Between the trimmed V and J ends, which lost 3 bases and 8 bases, there was a span of 11 bases. CDR3: CSVDPGTDEQFF. The CDR3 DNA follows: TGCAGCGTTGACCCGGGAACGGATGAGCAGTTCTTC.

This clonotype was detected a few times. CDR3 DNA: TGTGCCAGCTACCGGGACTGGCAAGAGACCCAGTACTTC. This gives the protein CASYRDWQETQYF. The rearrangement joins TRBV2 to TRBJ2-5, with D possibly being TRBD2 (6 bases). CDR1 and CDR2 from the germline V gene are SNHLY and FYNNEI. The CDR3 spans 13 residues. The ends were cut back, 8 bases at V and 2 bases at J, with 12 bases in the middle.

This chain connects TRBV10-3 to TRBJ1-5; D may be TRBD1 (5 bases). The V end lost 0 bases, the J end lost 1 base, and 7 bases lay between the germline ends. The germline V gene encodes CDR1 ENHRY and CDR2 SYGVKD. The CDR3 loop spans 15 amino acids. In DNA, the CDR3 is TGTGCCATCAGTGAGTCGGCAGGGAGCAATCAGCCCCAGCATTTT. This encodes CAISESAGSNQPQHF.

The V gene is TRBV29-1, the J gene TRBJ2-7, with TRBD1 matching 9 bases. This CDR3 comprises 13 residues. V shed 7 bases and J 4 bases; nucleotides not matched to a gene: 8. Looked up from germline, CDR1 is SQVTM and CDR2 is ANQGSEA. CDR3 in amino acids: CSAKQGTGYEQYF. The CDR3 DNA reads as TGCAGCGCTAAGCAAGGGACAGGGTACGAGCAGTACTTC.

This chain joins TRBV2 and TRBJ1-2, with TRBD1 matching 8 bases. J lost 6 bases, V lost 7 bases, and 4 bases had no gene match. Germline CDR1 reads SNHLY; CDR2 reads FYNNEI. The CDR3 extends over 12 amino acids. CDR3 nucleotides: TGTGCCAGCACCGAGACAGGGGATGGCTACACCTTC. Protein: CASTETGDGYTF.

The rearrangement uses TRBV7-8 and TRBJ1-2, with a tentative D call TRBD1 (6 bases). The CDR3 length is 14 residues. From germline, CDR1 is SGHVS and CDR2 FQNEAQ. V lost 4 bases and J 8 bases, leaving 17 bases between the germline ends. The CDR3 coding sequence is TGTGCCAGCAGCTACGGACAGAATACGTTCGGCTACACCTTC. Translation gives CASSYGQNTFGYTF.

About this clonotype itself: The junction shows a germline mismatch at one end, possibly a read error. The chain carries TRBV12-3 or TRBV12-4 and TRBJ2-4; the D gene is possibly TRBD1 (6 bases). The CDR3 is 15 amino acids. CDR3 bases: TGTGCCAGCAGGCCCGGGACATCCTCCAAAAACAGTCAGTACTTC. Amino acids: CASRPGTSSKNSQYF.

This chain joins TRBV5-1 and TRBJ2-5, with D perhaps matching TRBD2 (5 bases). TRBJ2-1 explains the end of the DNA better; the J call may be wrong. CDR1 and CDR2 (germline): SGHRS, YFSETQ. There are 14 residues in the CDR3. In DNA form, the CDR3 reads TGCGCCAGCAGCTTGAGTGCAGCGGCTAATGAGCAGTTCTTC. Amino acid sequence: CASSLSAAANEQFF.

The table lists this clonotype with a few counts. The gene calls are TRBV28 and TRBJ2-5; 8 nucleotides match TRBD2. The J call could be wrong; TRBJ2-1 is a better fit for the DNA end. CDR3 size: 17 residues. Germline V CDR1 and CDR2: MDHEN, SYDVKM. The CDR3: CASWDLPSGSGGNEQFF. The DNA for the CDR3 is TGTGCCAGCTGGGACTTACCCAGCGGGAGCGGGGGCAATGAGCAGTTCTTC.

About this clonotype itself: At one end, the junction sequence differs from germline, possibly due to a read error. The chain joins TRBV12-3 or TRBV12-4 to TRBJ1-4; D is unresolved. CDR3 length: 16 amino acids. The CDR3 coding sequence is TGTGCCAGCAGTTCGGGAGGGAAGCCAACTAATGGAAAACTGTTTTTT. Its translation is CASSSGGKPTNGKLFF.

This clonotype was counted at least ten times. The rearrangement links TRBV7-2 to TRBJ2-7; tentatively, D is TRBD1 or TRBD2 (5 bases each). Deletions cut 3 bases from V and 0 bases from J, with 12 bases between. The CDR3 sequence is 15 residues long. Germline V CDR1 and CDR2: SGHTA, FQGNSA. CDR3 region: CASSFGTVSSYEQYF. In DNA, the CDR3 is TGTGCCAGCAGCTTCGGGACGGTTAGCTCCTACGAGCAGTACTTC.

V is TRBV7-8 and J is TRBJ2-7; D unclear. Per the germline V gene, CDR1 is SGHVS and CDR2 is FQNEAQ. Deletions cut 4 bases from V and 0 bases from J, with 7 bases between. The CDR3 runs to 13 residues. DNA of the CDR3: TGTGCCAGCAGCTCCTGGGACTCCTACGAGCAGTACTTC. The encoded protein is CASSSWDSYEQYF.

The rearrangement links TRBV20-1 to TRBJ1-2; 8 nucleotides agree with TRBD1. The CDR3 length is 15 residues. V trimming: 0 bases; J trimming: 6 bases; junction bases outside the gene matches: 9. Looked up from germline, CDR1 is DFQATT and CDR2 is SNEGSKA (reference sequence). CDR3 sequence reads: CSARDARTGTDGYTF. The CDR3 DNA reads as TGCAGTGCTAGAGATGCTAGGACAGGGACTGATGGCTACACCTTC.

V is TRBV3-1 and J is TRBJ2-4; TRBD1 matches 10 bases. J was trimmed by 5 bases and V by 4 bases; bases with no gene match: 11. Germline values: CDR1 LGHDT, CDR2 YNNKEL (reference sequence). The CDR3 loop spans 17 amino acids. CDR3 in DNA: TGTGCCAGCAGCCCACTACTCGGACAGGGGGGGGAAAACATTCAGTACTTC. It specifies CASSPLLGQGGENIQYF.

As concerns this clonotype: A much larger clone lies one base from this, so it may be a read error. The CDR3 nucleotides read TGTGCCGGCAGCTTAGCGAATAGGGTAAAACTAGCGAAATCGAATGAGCAGTTCTTC. Encoded protein: CAGSLANRVKLAKSNEQFF. J is TRBJ2-7 and V is TRBV7-9; 7 bases match TRBD2. The J call may be faulty, since TRBJ2-1 better matches the DNA end. The CDR3 has 19 residues. CDR1 is SEHNR and CDR2 is FQNEAQ in the germline V gene (reference sequence).

This clonotype was counted ten times or more. This chain joins TRBV5-1 and TRBJ2-3, with 12 bases identical to TRBD2. This CDR3 comprises 24 residues. With 4 bases clipped from V and 0 bases from J, the junction kept 27 bases outside the gene matches. CDR1 is SGHRS, CDR2 YFSETQ, per germline. For the CDR3, the DNA is TGCGCCAGCAGCCCGGGGACAGGGTGGATTGTTGTGACTAGCGGGAGATTCAGCACAGATACGCAGTATTTT. Encoded protein: CASSPGTGWIVVTSGRFSTDTQYF.